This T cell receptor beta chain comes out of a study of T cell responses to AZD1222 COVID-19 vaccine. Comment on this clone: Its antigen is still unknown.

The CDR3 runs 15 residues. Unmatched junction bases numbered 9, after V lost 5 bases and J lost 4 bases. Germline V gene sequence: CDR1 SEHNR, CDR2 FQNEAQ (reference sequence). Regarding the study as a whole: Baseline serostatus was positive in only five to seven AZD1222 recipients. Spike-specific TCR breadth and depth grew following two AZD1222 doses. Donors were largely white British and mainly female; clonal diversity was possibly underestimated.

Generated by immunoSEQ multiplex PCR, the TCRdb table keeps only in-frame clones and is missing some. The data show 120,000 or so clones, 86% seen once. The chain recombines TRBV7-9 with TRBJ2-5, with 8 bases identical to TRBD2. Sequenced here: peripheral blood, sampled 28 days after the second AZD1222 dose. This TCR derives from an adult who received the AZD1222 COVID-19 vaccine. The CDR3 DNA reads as TGTGCCAGCAGCGGAAGCGGGGGCCTAAGAGAGACCCAGTACTTC. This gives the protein CASSGSGGLRETQYF.